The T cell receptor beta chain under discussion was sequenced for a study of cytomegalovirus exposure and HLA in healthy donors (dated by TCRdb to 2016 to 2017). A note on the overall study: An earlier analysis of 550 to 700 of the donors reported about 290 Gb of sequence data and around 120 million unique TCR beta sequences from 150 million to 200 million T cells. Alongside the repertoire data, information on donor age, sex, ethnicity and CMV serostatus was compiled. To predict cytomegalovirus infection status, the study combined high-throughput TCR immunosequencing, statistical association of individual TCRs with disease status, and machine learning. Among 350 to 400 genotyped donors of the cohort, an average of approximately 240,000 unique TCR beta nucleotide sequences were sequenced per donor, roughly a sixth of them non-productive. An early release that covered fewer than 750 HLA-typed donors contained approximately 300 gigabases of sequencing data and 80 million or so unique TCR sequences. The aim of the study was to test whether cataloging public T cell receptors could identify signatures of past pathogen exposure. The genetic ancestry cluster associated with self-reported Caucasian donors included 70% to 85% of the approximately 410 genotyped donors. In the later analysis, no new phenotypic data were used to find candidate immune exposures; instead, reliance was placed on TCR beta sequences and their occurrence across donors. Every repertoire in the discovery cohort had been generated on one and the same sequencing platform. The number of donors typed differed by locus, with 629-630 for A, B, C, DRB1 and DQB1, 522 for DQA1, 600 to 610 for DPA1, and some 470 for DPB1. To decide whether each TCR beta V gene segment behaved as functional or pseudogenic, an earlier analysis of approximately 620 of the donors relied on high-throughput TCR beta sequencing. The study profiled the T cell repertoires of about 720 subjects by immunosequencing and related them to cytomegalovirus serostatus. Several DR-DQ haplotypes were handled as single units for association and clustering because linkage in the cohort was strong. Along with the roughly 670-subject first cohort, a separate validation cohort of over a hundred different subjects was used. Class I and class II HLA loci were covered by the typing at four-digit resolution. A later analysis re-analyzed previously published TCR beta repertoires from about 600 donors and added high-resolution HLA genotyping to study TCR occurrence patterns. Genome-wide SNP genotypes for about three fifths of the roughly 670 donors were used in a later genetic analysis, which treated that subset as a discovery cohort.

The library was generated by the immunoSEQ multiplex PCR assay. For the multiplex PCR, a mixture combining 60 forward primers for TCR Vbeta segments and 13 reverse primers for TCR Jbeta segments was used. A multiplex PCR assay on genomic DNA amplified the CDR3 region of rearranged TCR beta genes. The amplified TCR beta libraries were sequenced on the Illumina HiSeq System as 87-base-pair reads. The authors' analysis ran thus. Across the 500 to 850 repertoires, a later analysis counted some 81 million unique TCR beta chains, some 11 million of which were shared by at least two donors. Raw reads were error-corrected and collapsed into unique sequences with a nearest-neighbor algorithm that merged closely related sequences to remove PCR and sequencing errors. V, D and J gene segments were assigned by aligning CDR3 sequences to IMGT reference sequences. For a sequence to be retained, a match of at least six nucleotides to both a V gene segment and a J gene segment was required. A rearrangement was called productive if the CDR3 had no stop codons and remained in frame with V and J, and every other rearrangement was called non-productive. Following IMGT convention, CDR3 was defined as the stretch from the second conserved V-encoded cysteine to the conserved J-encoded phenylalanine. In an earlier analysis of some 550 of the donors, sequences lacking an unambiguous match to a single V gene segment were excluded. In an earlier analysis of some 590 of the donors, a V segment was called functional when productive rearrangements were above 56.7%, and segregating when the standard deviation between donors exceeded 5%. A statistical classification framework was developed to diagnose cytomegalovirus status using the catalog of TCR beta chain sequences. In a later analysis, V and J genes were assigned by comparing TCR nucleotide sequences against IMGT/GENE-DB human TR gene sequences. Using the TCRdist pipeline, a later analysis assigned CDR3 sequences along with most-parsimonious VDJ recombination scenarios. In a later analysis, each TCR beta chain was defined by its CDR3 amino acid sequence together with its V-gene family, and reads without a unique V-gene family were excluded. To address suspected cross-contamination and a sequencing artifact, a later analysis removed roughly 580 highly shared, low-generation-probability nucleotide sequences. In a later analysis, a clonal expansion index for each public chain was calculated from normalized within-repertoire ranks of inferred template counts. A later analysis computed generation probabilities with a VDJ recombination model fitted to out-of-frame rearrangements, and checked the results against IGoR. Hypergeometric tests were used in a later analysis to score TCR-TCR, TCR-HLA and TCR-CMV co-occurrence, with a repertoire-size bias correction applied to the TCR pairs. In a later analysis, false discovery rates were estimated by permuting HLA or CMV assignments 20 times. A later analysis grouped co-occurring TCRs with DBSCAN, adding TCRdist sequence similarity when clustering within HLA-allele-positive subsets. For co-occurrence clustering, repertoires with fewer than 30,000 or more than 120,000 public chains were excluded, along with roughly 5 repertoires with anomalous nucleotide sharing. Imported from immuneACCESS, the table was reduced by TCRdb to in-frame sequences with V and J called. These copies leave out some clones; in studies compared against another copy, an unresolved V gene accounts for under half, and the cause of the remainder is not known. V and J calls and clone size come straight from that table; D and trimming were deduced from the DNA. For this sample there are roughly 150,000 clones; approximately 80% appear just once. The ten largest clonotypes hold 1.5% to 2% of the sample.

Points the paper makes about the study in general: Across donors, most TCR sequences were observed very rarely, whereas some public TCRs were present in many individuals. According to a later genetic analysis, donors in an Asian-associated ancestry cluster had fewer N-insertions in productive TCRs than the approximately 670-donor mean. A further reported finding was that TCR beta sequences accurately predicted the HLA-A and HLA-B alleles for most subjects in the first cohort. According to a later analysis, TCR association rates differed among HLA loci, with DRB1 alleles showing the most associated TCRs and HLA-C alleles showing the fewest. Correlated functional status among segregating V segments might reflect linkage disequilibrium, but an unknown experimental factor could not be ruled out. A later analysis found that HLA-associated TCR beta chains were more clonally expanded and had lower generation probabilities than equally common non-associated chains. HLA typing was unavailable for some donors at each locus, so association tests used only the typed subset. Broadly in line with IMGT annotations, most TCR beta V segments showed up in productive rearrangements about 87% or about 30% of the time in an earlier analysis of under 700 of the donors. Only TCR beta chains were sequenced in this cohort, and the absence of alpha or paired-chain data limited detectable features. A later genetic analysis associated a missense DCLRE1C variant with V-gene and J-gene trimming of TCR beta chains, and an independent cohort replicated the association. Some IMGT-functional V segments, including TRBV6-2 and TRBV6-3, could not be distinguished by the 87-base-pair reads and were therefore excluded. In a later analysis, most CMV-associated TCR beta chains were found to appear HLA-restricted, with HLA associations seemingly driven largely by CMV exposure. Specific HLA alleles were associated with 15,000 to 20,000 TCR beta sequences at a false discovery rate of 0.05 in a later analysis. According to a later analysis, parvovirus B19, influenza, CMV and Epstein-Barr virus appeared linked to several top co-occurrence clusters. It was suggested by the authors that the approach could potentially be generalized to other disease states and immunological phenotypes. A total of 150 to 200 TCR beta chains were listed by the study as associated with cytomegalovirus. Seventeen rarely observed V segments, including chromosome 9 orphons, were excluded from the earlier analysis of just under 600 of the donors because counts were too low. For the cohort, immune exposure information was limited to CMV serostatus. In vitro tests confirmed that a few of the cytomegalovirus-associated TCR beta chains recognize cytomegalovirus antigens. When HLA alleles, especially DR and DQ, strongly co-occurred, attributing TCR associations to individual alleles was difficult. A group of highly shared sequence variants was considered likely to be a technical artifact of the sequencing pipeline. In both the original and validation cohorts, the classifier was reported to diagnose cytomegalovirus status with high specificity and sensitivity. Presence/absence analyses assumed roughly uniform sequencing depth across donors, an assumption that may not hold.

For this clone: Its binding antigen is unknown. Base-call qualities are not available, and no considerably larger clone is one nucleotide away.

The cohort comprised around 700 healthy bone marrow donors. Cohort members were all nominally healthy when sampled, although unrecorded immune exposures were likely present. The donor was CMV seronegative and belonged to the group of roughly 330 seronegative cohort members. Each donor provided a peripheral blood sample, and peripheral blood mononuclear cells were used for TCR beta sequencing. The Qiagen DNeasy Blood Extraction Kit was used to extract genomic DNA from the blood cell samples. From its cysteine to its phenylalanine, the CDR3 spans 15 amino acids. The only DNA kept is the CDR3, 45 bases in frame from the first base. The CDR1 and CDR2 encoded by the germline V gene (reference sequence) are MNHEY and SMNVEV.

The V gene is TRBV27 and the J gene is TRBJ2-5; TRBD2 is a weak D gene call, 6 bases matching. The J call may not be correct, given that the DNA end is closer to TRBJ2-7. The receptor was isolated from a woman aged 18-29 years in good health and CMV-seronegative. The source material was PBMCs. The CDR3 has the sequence CASSPFGGPVYEQYF. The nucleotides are TGTGCCAGCAGTCCCTTTGGAGGGCCGGTCTACGAGCAGTACTTC.